The clone carrying this T cell receptor (beta chain) occurred a few times. Its antigen remains unknown. These data originate in a study of beta chain features in type 1 diabetes. Study-level findings and limits: Sequencing the cDNA could make cells with high TCR expression show up more than they should. Type 1 diabetes patients had fewer VDJ junction insertions and more deletions.

Trimming took 6 bases from V and 3 from J, leaving 15 bases between them. This CDR3 comprises 14 residues. Germline loops: CDR1 MGHDK, CDR2 SYGVNS. Investigators reverse transcribed all isolated RNA, so they sequenced expressed TCRB transcripts. Clones were read by immunoSEQ multiplex PCR, and TCRdb kept only the in-frame ones, dropping some. The sample carries 970,000 or so clones, under 20% recorded once. The chain joins TRBV25-1 to TRBJ2-7, with D perhaps matching TRBD2 (6 bases). The clonotype comes from a young woman in good health. The sample was naive CD4+ T cells from blood. CDR3 in DNA: TGTGCCAGCAGCGTTGGGAGTAGCGGCTACGAGCAGTACTTC. This gives the protein CASSVGSSGYEQYF.